These 20 T cell receptor beta chains came from one sample sequenced in a study of blood T cells in healthy people across ages. Primers used in a second PCR of roughly 6 to 11 cycles were a sample-barcoded 5' primer and a J-beta primer mix. Via MiXCR, TCRdb re-called the 5' RACE reads, giving one row per CDR3 protein. The sample has some 800,000 distinct CDR3 sequences, approximately 44% seen once. The sequenced sample consisted of blood. The receptors were sampled from a man aged 55 to 70 in good health.

The table lists this clonotype with a count of one. V is TRBV7-6 and J is TRBJ2-1; 14 positions agree with TRBD2. This CDR3 is 16 amino acids long. V dropped 5 bases and J dropped 13; count of bases not matched to a gene: 13. Germline V gene sequence: CDR1 SGHVS, CDR2 FNYEAQ. CDR3 sequence (DNA): TGTGCCAGCAGCCCAACGGCAGGGACTAGCGGGGGCCCACAGTTCTTC. This codes for CASSPTAGTSGGPQFF.

The rearrangement uses TRBV5-1 and TRBJ1-2; D perhaps matches TRBD1 (6 bases). This CDR3 is built from 14 residues. The germline gives CDR1 SGHRS, CDR2 YFSETQ. Trimming took off 3 bases at V and 1 base at J, with 10 bases between the two ends. The CDR3 loop reads CASSWTDNNYGYTF. For the CDR3, the DNA is TGCGCCAGCAGCTGGACAGATAATAACTATGGCTACACCTTC.

The chain is built from TRBV12-3 or TRBV12-4 and TRBJ2-1; 10 bases line up with TRBD2. Losses at the gene ends were 3 bases for V and 7 bases for J; bases not matched to a gene: 6. The CDR3 covers 15 residues. The CDR3 loop is CASSFGASGGNEQFF. The DNA of the CDR3 is TGTGCCAGCAGTTTCGGGGCTAGCGGGGGTAATGAGCAGTTCTTC.

The CDR3 spells CSARDAGSQFF. CDR3 sequence (DNA): TGCAGTGCTAGAGACGCGGGGTCGCAGTTCTTC. This rearrangement joins TRBV20-1 to TRBJ2-1; the D gene is possibly TRBD2 (6 bases). V dropped 0 bases and J dropped 12 bases, with 9 bases sitting between them. The CDR3 is 11 residues long. Per germline, CDR1 DFQATT and CDR2 SNEGSKA (reference sequence).

A word on this clonotype: Relative to the germline gene, one junction end is altered; a read error may explain this. The chain has TRBV6-6 and TRBJ2-6; D gene unclear. The CDR3 sequence is 15 residues long. Germline CDR1 reads MNHNY; CDR2 reads SVGAGI (reference sequence). The DNA for the CDR3 is TGTGCCAGCAGCTCTGGACCTTCTGGGACCAACGTCCTGACTTTC. Residues: CASSSGPSGTNVLTF.

This clonotype was recorded many times. This sequence joins TRBV6-2 or TRBV6-3 and TRBJ2-7; no definite D call. The CDR3 spans 12 residues. Germline V gene lookup returns CDR1 MNHEY and CDR2 SVGEGT. Trimming removed 6 bases from V and 0 bases from J, with 6 bases in between. The CDR3: CASSQSSYEQYF. Here the CDR3 DNA reads TGTGCCAGCAGCCAAAGCTCCTACGAGCAGTACTTC.

This clonotype was observed a handful of times. V gene TRBV7-8 combines with J gene TRBJ2-1; TRBD2 matches at 8 bases. Germline V lookup: CDR1 SGHVS, CDR2 FQNEAQ. CDR3 size: 17 residues. V shed 6 bases, J shed 0 bases, and the junction held 10 bases outside the gene matches. Here the CDR3 DNA reads TGTGCCAGCAGAGTAAAAGCGGGGGATGTCTCCTACAATGAGCAGTTCTTC. Its protein is CASRVKAGDVSYNEQFF.

The V gene is TRBV24-1, the J gene TRBJ2-2; 11 nucleotides agree with TRBD1. Germline CDR1 and CDR2: KGHDR and SFDVKD. This CDR3 contains 14 residues. V was clipped by 10 bases and J by 6 bases; unmatched bases: 6. In DNA form, the CDR3 reads TGTGCCACTACGAGGACAGGGGGCTCCGGGGAGCTGTTTTTT. Its translation is CATTRTGGSGELFF.

This clonotype appeared a few times. This chain joins TRBV6-5 and TRBJ2-3; 8 bases agree with TRBD2. This CDR3 has 15 residues. V lost 3 bases, J lost 1 base, and 3 bases stayed unmatched. Germline V gene lookup returns CDR1 MNHEY and CDR2 SVGAGI. CDR3: CASSYKLAGTDTQYF. CDR3 in DNA: TGTGCCAGCAGTTATAAACTAGCGGGCACAGATACGCAGTATTTT.

V usage is TRBV20-1 and J usage is TRBJ2-1; 7 positions match TRBD2. Germline values: CDR1 DFQATT, CDR2 SNEGSKA (reference sequence). The CDR3 covers 13 residues. J was trimmed by 4 bases and V by 5 bases; bases with no gene match: 5. DNA for the CDR3: TGCAGTGCTCGGGGGGACTCGTACAATGAGCAGTTCTTC. It translates to CSARGDSYNEQFF.

In nucleotides, the CDR3 is TGTGCCAGCAGCCGAAGCCAGCTAGTGCAGGAGCAGTTCTTC. Its translation is CASSRSQLVQEQFF. The V gene is TRBV7-9, the J gene TRBJ2-1; D unresolved. The CDR3 is 14 amino acids. Trimming cost V 5 bases and J 10 bases, with 18 bases left between them. Germline loops: CDR1 SEHNR, CDR2 FQNEAQ (reference sequence).

This clonotype was seen more than once but under ten times. J is TRBJ1-2 and V is TRBV29-1; a possible D gene is TRBD1 (5 bases). Germline CDR1 SQVTM, CDR2 ANQGSEA. The V end was cut by 6 bases, the J end by 1 base, with 9 bases between. This CDR3 has 12 amino acids. CDR3 loop: CSVAQVNYGYTF. The DNA for the CDR3 is TGCAGCGTCGCACAGGTTAACTATGGCTACACCTTC.

This clonotype has more than one count but fewer than ten. The chain carries TRBV11-2 and TRBJ2-1; D is unresolved. CDR1 and CDR2 from the germline V gene are SGHAT and FQNNGV. V was clipped by 5 bases and J by 3 bases, with 17 bases between them. The CDR3 consists of 16 residues. The CDR3 spells CASSRRPEILYNEQFF. CDR3 sequence (DNA): TGTGCCAGCAGCCGAAGACCCGAAATCCTCTACAATGAGCAGTTCTTC.

This clonotype was detected only a few times. The chain recombines TRBV28 with TRBJ2-3; D gene ambiguous. V gave up 8 bases and J gave up 1 base, with 10 bases separating them. Germline V lookup: CDR1 MDHEN, CDR2 SYDVKM. The CDR3 has 13 residues. This CDR3 reads CASVTSGTDTQYF. The CDR3 coding sequence is TGTGCCAGCGTCACCTCTGGCACAGATACGCAGTATTTT.

This clonotype was observed a handful of times. The gene calls are TRBV4-3 and TRBJ2-5, with D possibly TRBD2 on 5 matching bases. The CDR3 sequence is 17 residues long. V was pared by 0 bases and J by 5 bases, with 19 bases between. CDR1 LGHNA and CDR2 YSLEER come from the germline V gene. The CDR3 sequence is CASSQDGVGSGRETQYF. As DNA, the CDR3 is TGCGCCAGCAGCCAAGACGGGGTGGGCTCCGGAAGGGAGACCCAGTACTTC.

CDR3 coding DNA: TGTGCCAGCAGCACCACAGGGGTTCAAGAGACCCAGTACTTC. It is translated as CASSTTGVQETQYF. The chain couples TRBV7-9 to TRBJ2-5; 7 bases are a match to TRBD1. There are 14 residues in the CDR3. J gave up 2 bases and V 5 bases, and 5 bases lay outside the gene matches. Per the germline V gene, CDR1 is SEHNR and CDR2 is FQNEAQ (reference sequence).

The rearrangement links TRBV20-1 to TRBJ1-6, with TRBD1 matching 7 bases. The ends lost 3 bases at V and 1 base at J; junction bases unmatched: 3. From germline, CDR1 is DFQATT and CDR2 SNEGSKA (reference sequence). The CDR3 is 15 amino acids. The CDR3 DNA reads TGCAGTGCTAGTCGGACAGGATCCTATAATTCACCCCTCCACTTT. This codes for CSASRTGSYNSPLHF.

This clonotype showed up just a few times. The gene calls are TRBV5-1 and TRBJ2-7; 7 bases line up with TRBD1. The V segment lost 2 bases and the J segment 2 bases; nucleotides outside the gene matches: 4. From germline, CDR1 is SGHRS and CDR2 YFSETQ. This CDR3 spans 14 amino acids. The CDR3 is CASSFQGETYEQYF. Written as DNA, the CDR3 is TGCGCCAGCAGCTTCCAGGGGGAGACCTACGAGCAGTACTTC.

This clonotype appeared a few times. The V and J genes are TRBV28 and TRBJ2-1; D possibly uses TRBD1 or TRBD2 (5 bases each). The CDR3 spans 15 residues. Germline CDR1 is MDHEN and CDR2 is SYDVKM. Trimming took off 6 bases at V and 4 bases at J, with 16 bases between the two ends. The CDR3 sequence: CASREPGPRYNEQFF. The CDR3 bases are TGTGCCAGCAGGGAACCGGGACCCCGGTACAATGAGCAGTTCTTC.

The rearrangement uses TRBV7-9 and TRBJ1-1; D is possibly TRBD1 (5 bases). Trimming removed 5 bases from V and 0 bases from J, with 19 bases in between. The CDR3 runs to 17 residues. Germline CDR1 SEHNR, CDR2 FQNEAQ (reference sequence). The CDR3 region has the DNA TGTGCCAGCAGCCCCTGGGGCAGGGCCTCCATGAACACTGAAGCTTTCTTT. Protein product: CASSPWGRASMNTEAFF.